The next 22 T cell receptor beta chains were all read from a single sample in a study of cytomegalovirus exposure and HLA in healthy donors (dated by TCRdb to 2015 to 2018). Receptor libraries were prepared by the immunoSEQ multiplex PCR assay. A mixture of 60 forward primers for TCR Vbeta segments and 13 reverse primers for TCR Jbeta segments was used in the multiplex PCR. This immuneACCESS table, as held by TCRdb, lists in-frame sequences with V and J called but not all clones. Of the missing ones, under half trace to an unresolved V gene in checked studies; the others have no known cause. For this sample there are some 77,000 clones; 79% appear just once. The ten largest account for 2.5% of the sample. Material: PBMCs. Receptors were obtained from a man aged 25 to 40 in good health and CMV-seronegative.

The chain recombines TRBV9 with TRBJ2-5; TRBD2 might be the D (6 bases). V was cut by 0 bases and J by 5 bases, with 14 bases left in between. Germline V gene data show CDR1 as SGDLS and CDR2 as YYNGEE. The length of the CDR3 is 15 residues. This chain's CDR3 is CASSVDRRGRETQYF. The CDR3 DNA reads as TGTGCCAGCAGCGTAGATCGGAGGGGCCGGGAGACCCAGTACTTC. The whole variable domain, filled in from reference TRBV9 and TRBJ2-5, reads DSGVTQTPKHLITATGQRVTLRCSPRSGDLSVYWYQQSLDQGLQFLIQYYNGEERAKGNILERFSAQQFPDLHSELNLSSLELGDSALYFCASSVDRRGRETQYFGPGTRLLVL.

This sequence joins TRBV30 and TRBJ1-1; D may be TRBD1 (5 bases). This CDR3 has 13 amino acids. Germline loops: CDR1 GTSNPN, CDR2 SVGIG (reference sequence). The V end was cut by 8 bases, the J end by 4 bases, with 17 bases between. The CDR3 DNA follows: TGTGCCCGGACGGTGGGGGGGGTCACTGAAGCTTTCTTT. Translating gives CARTVGGVTEAFF. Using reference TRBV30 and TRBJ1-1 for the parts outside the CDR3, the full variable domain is SQTIHQWPATLVQPVGSPLSLECTVEGTSNPNLYWYRQAAGRGLQLLFYSVGIGQISSEVPQNLSASRPQDRQFILSSKKLLLSDSGFYLCARTVGGVTEAFFGQGTRLTVV.

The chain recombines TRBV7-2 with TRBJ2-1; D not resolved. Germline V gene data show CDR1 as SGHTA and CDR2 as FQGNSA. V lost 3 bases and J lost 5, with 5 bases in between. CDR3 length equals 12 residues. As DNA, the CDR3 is TGTGCCAGCAGCTTCTTCGACAATGAGCAGTTCTTC. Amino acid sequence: CASSFFDNEQFF.

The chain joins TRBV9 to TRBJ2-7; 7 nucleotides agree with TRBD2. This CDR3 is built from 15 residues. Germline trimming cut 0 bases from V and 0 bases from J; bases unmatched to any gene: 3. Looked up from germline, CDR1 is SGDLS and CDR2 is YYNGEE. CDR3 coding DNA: TGTGCCAGCAGCGTAGAAGGCGGGAGCTCCTACGAGCAGTACTTC. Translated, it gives CASSVEGGSSYEQYF.

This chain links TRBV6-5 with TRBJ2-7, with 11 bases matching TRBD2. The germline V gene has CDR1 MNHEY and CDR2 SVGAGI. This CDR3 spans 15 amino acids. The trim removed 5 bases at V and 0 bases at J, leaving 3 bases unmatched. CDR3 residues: CASSVSGRDSYEQYF. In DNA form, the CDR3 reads TGTGCCAGCAGTGTTAGCGGGAGGGACTCCTACGAGCAGTACTTC.

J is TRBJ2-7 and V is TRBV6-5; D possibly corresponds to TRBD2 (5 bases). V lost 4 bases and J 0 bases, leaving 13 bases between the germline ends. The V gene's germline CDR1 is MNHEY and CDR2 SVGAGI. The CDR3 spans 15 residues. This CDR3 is CASSWGSVSSYEQYF. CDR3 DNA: TGTGCCAGCAGTTGGGGTAGCGTAAGCTCCTACGAGCAGTACTTC.

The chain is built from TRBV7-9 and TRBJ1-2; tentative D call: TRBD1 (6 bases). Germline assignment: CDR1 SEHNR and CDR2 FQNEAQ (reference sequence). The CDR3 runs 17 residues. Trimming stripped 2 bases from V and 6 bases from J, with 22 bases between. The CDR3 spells CASSLSFGGRATNGYTF. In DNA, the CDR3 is TGTGCCAGCAGCTTAAGTTTCGGGGGGCGGGCGACGAATGGCTACACCTTC.

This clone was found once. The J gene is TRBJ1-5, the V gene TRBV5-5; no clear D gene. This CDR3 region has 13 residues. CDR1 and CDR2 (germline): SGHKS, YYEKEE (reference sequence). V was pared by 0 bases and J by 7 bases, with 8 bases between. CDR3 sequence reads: CASSLVEVQPQHF. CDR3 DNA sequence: TGTGCCAGCAGCTTGGTAGAGGTGCAGCCCCAGCATTTT.

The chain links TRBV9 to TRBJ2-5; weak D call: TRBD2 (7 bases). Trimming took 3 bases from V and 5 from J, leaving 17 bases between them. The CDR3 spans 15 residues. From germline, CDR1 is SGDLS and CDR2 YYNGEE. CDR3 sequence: CASSASQGRGETQYF. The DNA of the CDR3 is TGTGCCAGCAGCGCCTCACAAGGGAGGGGGGAGACCCAGTACTTC.

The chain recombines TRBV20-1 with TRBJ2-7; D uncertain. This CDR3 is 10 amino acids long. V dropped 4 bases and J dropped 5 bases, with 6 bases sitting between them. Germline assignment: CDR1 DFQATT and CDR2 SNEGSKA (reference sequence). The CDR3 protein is CSAMRDEQYF. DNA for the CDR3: TGCAGTGCTATGCGCGACGAGCAGTACTTC.

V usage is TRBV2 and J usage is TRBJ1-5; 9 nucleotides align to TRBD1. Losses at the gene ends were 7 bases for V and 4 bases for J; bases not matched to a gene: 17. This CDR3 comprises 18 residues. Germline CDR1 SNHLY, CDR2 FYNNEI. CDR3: CASTQSRDRASINQPQHF. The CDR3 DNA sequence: TGTGCCAGCACACAGTCCCGGGACAGGGCTTCTATAAATCAGCCCCAGCATTTT.

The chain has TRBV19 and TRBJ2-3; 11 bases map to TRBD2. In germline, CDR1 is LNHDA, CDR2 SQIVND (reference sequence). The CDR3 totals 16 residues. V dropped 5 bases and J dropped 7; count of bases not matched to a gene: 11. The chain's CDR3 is CASSDSGRALRNTQYF. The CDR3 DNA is TGTGCCAGTAGTGATAGCGGGAGGGCCCTCAGGAATACGCAGTATTTT.

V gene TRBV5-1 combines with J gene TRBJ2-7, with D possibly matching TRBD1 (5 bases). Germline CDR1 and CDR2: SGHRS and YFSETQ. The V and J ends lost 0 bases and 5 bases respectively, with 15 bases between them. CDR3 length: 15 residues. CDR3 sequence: CASSLEGSNKNEQYF. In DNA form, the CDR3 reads TGCGCCAGCAGCTTGGAGGGGTCTAACAAGAACGAGCAGTACTTC.

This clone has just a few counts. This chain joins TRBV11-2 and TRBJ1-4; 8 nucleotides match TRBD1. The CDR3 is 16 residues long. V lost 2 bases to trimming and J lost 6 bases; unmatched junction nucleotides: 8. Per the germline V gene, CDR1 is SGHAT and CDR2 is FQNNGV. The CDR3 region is CASSLQGAVRDEKLFF. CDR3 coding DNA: TGTGCCAGCAGCTTACAGGGGGCGGTGAGGGATGAAAAACTGTTTTTT.

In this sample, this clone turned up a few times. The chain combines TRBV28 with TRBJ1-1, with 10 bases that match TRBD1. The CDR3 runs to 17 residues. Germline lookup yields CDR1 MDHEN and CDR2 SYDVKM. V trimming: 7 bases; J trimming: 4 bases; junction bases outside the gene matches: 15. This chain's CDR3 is CASNGGAGQGYGTEAFF. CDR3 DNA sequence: TGTGCCAGCAATGGTGGGGCGGGACAGGGGTACGGCACTGAAGCTTTCTTT.

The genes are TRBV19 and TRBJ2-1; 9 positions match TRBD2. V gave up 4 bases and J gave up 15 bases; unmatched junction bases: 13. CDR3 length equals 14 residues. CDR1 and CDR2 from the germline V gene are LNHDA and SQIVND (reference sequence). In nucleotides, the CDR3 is TGTGCCAGTAGTAACTACCGTAGCGGGAGTCCAGGGTTCTTC. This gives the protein CASSNYRSGSPGFF.

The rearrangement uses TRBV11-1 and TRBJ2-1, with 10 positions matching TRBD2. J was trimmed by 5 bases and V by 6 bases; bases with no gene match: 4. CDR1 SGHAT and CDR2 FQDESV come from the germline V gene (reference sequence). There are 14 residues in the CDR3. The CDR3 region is CASRKRGGHNEQFF. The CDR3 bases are TGTGCCAGCAGAAAGCGGGGGGGACACAATGAGCAGTTCTTC.

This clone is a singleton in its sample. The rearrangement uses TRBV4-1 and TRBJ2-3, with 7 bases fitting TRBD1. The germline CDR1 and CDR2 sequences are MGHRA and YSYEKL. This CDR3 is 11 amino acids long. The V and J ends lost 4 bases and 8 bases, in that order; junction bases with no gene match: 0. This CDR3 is CASSPGGTQYF. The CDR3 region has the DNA TGCGCCAGCAGCCCAGGGGGTACGCAGTATTTT.

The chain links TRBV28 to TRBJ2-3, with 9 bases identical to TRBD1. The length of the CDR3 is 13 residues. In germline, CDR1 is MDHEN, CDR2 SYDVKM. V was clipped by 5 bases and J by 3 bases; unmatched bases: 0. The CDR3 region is CASSGQGTDTQYF. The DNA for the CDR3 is TGTGCCAGCAGTGGACAGGGGACAGATACGCAGTATTTT. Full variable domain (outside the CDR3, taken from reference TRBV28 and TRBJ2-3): DVKVTQSSRYLVKRTGEKVFLECVQDMDHENMFWYRQDPGLGLRLIYFSYDVKMKEKGDIPEGYSVSREKKERFSLILESASTNQTSMYLCASSGQGTDTQYFGPGTRLTVL.

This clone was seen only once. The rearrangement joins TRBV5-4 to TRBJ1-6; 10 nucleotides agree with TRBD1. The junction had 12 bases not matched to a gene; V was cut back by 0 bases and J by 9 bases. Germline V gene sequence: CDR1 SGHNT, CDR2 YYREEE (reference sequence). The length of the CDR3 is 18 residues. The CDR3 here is CASSLAYKKTGGFSPLHF. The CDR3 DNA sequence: TGTGCCAGCAGCTTGGCCTATAAAAAGACAGGGGGCTTTTCACCCCTCCACTTT.

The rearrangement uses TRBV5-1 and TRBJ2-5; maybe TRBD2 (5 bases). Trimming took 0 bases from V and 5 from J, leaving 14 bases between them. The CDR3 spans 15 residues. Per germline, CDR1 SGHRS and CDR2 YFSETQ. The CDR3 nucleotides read TGCGCCAGCAGCTTGGACACTCCCAGGAGGGAGACCCAGTACTTC. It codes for CASSLDTPRRETQYF.

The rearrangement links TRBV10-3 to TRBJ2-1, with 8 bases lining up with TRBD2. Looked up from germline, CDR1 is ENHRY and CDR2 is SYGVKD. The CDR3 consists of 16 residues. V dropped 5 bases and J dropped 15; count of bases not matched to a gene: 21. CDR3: CAISTALGDKRGRAFF. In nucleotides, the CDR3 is TGTGCCATCAGTACCGCTTTGGGGGACAAGCGGGGGAGGGCGTTCTTC.